This TCR beta chain was observed in a study of beta chain features in type 1 diabetes. For the study at large: Across the samples, over 85 million sorted cells were examined in total. The study, taken as a whole, reports: Within each of all four CD4+ subsets, Type 1 diabetes patients had TCRB CDR3s that were moderately but significantly shorter. It was possible that PCR favored shorter templates, equally so in patients and controls. A potential influence of HLA type upon TCRB rearrangement remained unresolved herein.

cDNA synthesis used the whole RNA isolate, giving expressed TCRB sequences. Produced via immunoSEQ multiplex PCR; TCRdb's table is partial and in-frame only. This table has approximately 170,000 clones, approximately 7.8% appearing once. Blood was collected once per donor into heparin, averaging approximately 110 mL. This clone was picked up a small number of times. Its antigen is unknown. This CDR3 comprises 14 residues. CDR1 is SGHAT, CDR2 FQDESV, per germline (reference sequence). The ends lost 5 bases at V and 5 bases at J; junction bases unmatched: 2. Material: central memory CD4+ T cells from blood. This TCR derives from a woman between 40 and 50 years old with type 1 diabetes. The V gene is TRBV11-1, the J gene TRBJ1-6, with TRBD1 identical over 8 bases. CDR3 DNA: TGTGCCAGCAGCCGGGGACAGGATAATTCACCCCTCCACTTT. This sequence encodes CASSRGQDNSPLHF.